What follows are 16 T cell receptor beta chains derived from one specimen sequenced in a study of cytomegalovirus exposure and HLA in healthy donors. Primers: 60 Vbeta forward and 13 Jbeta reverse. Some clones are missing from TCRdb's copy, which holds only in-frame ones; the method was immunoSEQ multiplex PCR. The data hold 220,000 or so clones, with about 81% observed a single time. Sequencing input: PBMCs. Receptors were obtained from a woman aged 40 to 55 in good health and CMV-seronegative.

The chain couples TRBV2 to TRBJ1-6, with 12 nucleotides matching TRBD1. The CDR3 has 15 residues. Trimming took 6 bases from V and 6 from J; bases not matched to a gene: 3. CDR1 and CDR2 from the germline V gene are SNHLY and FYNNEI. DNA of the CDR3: TGTGCCAGCAGGGGACAGGGGGCGGCTAATTCACCCCTCCACTTT. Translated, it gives CASRGQGAANSPLHF. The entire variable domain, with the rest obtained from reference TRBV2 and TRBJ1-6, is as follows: EPEVTQTPSHQVTQMGQEVILRCVPISNHLYFYWYRQILGQKVEFLVSFYNNEISEKSEIFDDQFSVERPDGSNFTLKIRSTKLEDSAMYFCASRGQGAANSPLHFGNGTRLTVT.

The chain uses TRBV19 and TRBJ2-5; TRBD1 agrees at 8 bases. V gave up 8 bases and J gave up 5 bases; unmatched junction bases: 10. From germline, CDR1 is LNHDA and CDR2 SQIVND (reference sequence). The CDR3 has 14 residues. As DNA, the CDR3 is TGTGCCAGTTCGACGGGACAGGTAAGTGAGACCCAGTACTTC. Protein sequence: CASSTGQVSETQYF.

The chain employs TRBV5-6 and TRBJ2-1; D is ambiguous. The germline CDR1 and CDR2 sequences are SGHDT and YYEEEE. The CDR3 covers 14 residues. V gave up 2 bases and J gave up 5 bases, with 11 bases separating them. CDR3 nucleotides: TGTGCCAGCAGCTTAAGTGTGGCCCACAATGAGCAGTTCTTC. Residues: CASSLSVAHNEQFF.

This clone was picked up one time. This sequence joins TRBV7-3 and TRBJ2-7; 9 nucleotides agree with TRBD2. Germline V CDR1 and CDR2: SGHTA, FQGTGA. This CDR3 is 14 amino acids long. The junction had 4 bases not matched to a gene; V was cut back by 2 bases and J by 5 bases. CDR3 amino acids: CASSLAGGDNEQYF. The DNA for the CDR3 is TGTGCCAGCAGCTTAGCGGGAGGGGACAACGAGCAGTACTTC.

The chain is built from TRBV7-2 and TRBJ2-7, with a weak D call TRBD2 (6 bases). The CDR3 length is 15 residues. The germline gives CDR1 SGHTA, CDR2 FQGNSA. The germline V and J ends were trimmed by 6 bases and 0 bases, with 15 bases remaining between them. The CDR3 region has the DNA TGTGCCAGCAGTTGGCCCGGGACTCTCTCCTACGAGCAGTACTTC. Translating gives CASSWPGTLSYEQYF.

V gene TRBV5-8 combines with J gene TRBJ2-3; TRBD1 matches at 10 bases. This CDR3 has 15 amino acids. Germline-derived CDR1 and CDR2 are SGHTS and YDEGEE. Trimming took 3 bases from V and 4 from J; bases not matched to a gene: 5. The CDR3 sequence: CASSSDRGISDTQYF. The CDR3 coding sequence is TGTGCCAGCAGCTCGGACAGGGGGATATCAGATACGCAGTATTTT. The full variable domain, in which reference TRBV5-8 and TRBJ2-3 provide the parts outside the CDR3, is EAGVTQSPTHLIKTRGQQATLRCSPISGHTSVYWYQQALGLGLQFLLWYDEGEERNRGNFPPRFSGRQFPNYSSELNVNALELEDSALYLCASSSDRGISDTQYFGPGTRLTVL.

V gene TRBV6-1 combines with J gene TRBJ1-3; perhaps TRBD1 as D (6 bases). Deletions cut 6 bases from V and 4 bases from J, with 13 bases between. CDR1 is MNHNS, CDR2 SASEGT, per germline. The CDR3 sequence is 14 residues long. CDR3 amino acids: CASSLWGPGNTIYF. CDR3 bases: TGTGCCAGCAGCTTATGGGGGCCCGGAAACACCATATATTTT.

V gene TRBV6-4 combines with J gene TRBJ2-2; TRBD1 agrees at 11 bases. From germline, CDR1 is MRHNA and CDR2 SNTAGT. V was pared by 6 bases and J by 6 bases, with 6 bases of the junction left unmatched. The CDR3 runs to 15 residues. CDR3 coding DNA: TGTGCCAGCAGATATCCGGGACAGGGGGCCGGGGAGCTGTTTTTT. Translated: CASRYPGQGAGELFF.

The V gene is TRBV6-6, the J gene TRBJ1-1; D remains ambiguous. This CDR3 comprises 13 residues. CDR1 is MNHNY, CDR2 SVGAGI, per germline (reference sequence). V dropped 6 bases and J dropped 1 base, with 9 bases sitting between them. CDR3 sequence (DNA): TGTGCCAGCAGGTCACACAAGAACACTGAAGCTTTCTTT. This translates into CASRSHKNTEAFF.

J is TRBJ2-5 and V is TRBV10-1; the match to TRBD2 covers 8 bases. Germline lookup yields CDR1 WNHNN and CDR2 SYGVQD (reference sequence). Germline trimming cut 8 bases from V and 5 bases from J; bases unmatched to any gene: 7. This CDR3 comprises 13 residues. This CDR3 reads CASGQAGVETQYF. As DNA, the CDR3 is TGCGCCAGCGGGCAAGCGGGAGTGGAGACCCAGTACTTC.

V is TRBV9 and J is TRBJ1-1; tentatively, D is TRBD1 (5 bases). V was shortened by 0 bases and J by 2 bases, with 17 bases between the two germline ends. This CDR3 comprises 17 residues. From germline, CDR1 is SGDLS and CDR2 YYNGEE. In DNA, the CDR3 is TGTGCCAGCAGCGTAGGGGCCGTAGGGGCTGGTAACACTGAAGCTTTCTTT. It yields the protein CASSVGAVGAGNTEAFF.

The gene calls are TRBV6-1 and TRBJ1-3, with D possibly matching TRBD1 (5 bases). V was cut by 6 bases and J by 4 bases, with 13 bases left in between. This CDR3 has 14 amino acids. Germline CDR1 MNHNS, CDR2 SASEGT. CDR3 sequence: CASRLTGTGNTIYF. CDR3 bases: TGTGCCAGCAGATTAACAGGTACCGGAAACACCATATATTTT.

The CDR3 loop is CASSPERPYNEQFF. In nucleotides, the CDR3 is TGTGCCAGCAGCCCCGAGCGCCCCTACAATGAGCAGTTCTTC. The genes are TRBV7-9 and TRBJ2-1; D not certain. The germline CDR1 and CDR2 sequences are SEHNR and FQNEAQ (reference sequence). CDR3 size: 14 residues. Trimming removed 5 bases from V and 2 bases from J, with 10 bases in between.

CDR3 in DNA: TGTGCCAGCTCACGGGTGGCACAGGGTATCGAGCAGTACTTC. As protein: CASSRVAQGIEQYF. V and J are TRBV18 and TRBJ2-7; TRBD1 might be the D (6 bases). The CDR3 is made up of 14 amino acids. CDR1 and CDR2 (germline): KGHSH, LQKENI. V dropped 4 bases and J dropped 6 bases, with 16 bases sitting between them.

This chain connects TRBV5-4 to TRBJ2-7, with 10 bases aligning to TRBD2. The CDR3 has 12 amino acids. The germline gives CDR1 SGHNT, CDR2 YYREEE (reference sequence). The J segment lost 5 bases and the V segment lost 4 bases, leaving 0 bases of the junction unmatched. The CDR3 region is CASSGLADEQYF. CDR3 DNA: TGTGCCAGCAGCGGACTAGCGGACGAGCAGTACTTC.

In nucleotides, the CDR3 is TGTGCCAGCAGCTTCCCAGCAGTGAGACTAGCGGGAGGGGAGACCCAGTACTTC. As protein: CASSFPAVRLAGGETQYF. V gene TRBV5-4 combines with J gene TRBJ2-5; 14 bases agree with TRBD2. The CDR3 covers 18 residues. V shed 2 bases and J 5 bases; nucleotides not matched to a gene: 11. The germline V gene encodes CDR1 SGHNT and CDR2 YYREEE (reference sequence).